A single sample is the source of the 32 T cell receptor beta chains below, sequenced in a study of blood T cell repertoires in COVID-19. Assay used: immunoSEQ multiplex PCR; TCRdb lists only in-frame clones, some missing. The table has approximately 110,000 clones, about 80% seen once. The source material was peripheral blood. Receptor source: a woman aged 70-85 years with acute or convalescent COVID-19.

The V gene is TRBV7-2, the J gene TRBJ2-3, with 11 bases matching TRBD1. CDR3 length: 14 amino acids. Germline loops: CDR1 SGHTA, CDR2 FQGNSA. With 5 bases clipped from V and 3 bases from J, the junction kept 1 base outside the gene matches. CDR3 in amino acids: CASSRDRGTDTQYF. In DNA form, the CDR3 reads TGTGCCAGCAGCCGGGACAGGGGGACAGATACGCAGTATTTT.

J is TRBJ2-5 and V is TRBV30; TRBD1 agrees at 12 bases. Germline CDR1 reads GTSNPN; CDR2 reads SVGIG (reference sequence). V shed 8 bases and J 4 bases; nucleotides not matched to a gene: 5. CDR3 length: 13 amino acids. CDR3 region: CAGTGGRVETQYF. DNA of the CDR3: TGTGCCGGGACAGGGGGCAGGGTAGAGACCCAGTACTTC.

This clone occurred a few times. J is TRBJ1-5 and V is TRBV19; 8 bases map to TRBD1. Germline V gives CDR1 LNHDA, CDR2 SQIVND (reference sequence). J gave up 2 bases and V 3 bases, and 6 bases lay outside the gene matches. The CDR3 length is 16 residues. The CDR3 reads CASSIMTGVGNQPQHF. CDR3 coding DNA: TGTGCCAGTAGTATCATGACAGGGGTTGGCAATCAGCCCCAGCATTTT.

Here the CDR3 DNA reads TGTGCCTGGAGTGGTATGTCTAGCGGGGGGGCGGATACGCAGTATTTT. Amino acid sequence: CAWSGMSSGGADTQYF. This chain uses TRBV30 with TRBJ2-3, with TRBD2 identical over 12 bases. In germline, CDR1 is GTSNPN, CDR2 SVGIG (reference sequence). The CDR3 totals 16 residues. The junction had 8 bases not matched to a gene; V was cut back by 1 base and J by 6 bases. The full variable domain, in which reference TRBV30 and TRBJ2-3 provide the parts outside the CDR3, is SQTIHQWPATLVQPVGSPLSLECTVEGTSNPNLYWYRQAAGRGLQLLFYSVGIGQISSEVPQNLSASRPQDRQFILSSKKLLLSDSGFYLCAWSGMSSGGADTQYFGPGTRLTVL.

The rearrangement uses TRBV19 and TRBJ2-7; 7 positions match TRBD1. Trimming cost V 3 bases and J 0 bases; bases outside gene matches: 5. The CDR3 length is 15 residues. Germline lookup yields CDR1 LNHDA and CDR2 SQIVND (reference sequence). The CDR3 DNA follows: TGTGCCAGTAGTATCGACAGGGTCAGCTCCTACGAGCAGTACTTC. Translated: CASSIDRVSSYEQYF.

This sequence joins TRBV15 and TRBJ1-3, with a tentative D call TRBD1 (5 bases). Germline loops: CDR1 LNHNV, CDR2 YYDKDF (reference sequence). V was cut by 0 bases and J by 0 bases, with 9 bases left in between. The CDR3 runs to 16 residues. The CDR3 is CATSRDRQNSGNTIYF. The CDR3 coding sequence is TGTGCCACCAGCAGAGATAGACAGAACTCTGGAAACACCATATATTTT.

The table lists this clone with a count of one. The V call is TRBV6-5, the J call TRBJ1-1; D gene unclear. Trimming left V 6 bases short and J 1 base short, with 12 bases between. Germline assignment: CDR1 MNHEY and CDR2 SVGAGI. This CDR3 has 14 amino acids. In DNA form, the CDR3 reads TGTGCCAGCAGGCGCGGGGTAGGGAACACTGAAGCTTTCTTT. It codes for CASRRGVGNTEAFF.

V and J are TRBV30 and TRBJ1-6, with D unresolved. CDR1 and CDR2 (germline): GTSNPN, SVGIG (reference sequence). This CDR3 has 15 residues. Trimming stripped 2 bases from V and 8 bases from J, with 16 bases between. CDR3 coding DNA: TGTGCCTGGAGTATCCGGACGAGGGTAGATTCACCCCTCCACTTT. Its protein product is CAWSIRTRVDSPLHF.

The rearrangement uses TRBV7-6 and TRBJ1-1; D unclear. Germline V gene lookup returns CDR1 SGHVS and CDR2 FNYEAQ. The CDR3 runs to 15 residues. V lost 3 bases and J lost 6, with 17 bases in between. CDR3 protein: CASSFPEGGFSEAFF. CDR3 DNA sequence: TGTGCCAGCAGCTTCCCCGAGGGAGGGTTTTCTGAAGCTTTCTTT.

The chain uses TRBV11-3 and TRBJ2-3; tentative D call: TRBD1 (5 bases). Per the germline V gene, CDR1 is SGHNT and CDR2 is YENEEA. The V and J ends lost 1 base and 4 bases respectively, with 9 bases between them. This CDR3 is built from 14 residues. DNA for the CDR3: TGTGCCAGCAGCTTAGCCTACAGGCCAGATACGCAGTATTTT. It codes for CASSLAYRPDTQYF.

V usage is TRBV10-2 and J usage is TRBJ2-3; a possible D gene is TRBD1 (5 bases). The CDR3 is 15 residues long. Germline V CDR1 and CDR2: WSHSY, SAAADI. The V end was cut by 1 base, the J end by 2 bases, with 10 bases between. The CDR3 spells CASSELSGPTDTQYF. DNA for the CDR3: TGCGCCAGCAGTGAGTTGTCAGGGCCCACAGATACGCAGTATTTT.

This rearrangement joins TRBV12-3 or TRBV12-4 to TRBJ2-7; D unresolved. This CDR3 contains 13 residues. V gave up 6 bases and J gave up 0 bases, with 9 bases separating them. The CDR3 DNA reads TGTGCCAGCAGGACGGCGGACTCCTACGAGCAGTACTTC. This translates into CASRTADSYEQYF.

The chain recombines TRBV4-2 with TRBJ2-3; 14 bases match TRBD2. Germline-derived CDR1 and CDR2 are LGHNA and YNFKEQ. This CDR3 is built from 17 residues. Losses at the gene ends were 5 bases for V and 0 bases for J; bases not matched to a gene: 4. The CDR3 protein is CASSSRTSGGSTDTQYF. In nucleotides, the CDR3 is TGTGCCAGCAGCTCCCGGACTAGCGGGGGGAGCACAGATACGCAGTATTTT.

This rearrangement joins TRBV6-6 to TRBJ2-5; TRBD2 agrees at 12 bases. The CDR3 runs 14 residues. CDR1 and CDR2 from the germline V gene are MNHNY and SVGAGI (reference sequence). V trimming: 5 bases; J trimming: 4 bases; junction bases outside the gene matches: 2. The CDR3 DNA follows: TGTGCCAGCAGTACTAGCGGGGGGCCAGAGACCCAGTACTTC. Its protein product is CASSTSGGPETQYF.

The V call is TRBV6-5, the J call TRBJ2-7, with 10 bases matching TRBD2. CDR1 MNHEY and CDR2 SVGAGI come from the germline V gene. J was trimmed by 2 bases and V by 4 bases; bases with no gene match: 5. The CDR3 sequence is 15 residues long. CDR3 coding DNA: TGTGCCAGCAGTTCTGTCAGCGGGGGGGCCTACGAGCAGTACTTC. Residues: CASSSVSGGAYEQYF.

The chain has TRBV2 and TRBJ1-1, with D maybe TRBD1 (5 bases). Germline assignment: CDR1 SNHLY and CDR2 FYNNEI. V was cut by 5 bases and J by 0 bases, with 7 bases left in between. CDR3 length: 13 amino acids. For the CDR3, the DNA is TGTGCCAGCAGTCGGGACTTGAACACTGAAGCTTTCTTT. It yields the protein CASSRDLNTEAFF.

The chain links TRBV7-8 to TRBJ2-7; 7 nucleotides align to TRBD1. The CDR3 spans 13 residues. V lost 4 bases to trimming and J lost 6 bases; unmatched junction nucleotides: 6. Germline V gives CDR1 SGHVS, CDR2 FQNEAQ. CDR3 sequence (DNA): TGTGCCAGCAGCTGGGGACAGCCCTCCGAGCAGTACTTC. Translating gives CASSWGQPSEQYF. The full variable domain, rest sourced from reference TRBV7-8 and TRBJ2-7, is GAGVSQSPRYKVAKRGQDVALRCDPISGHVSLFWYQQALGQGPEFLTYFQNEAQLDKSGLPSDRFFAERPEGSVSTLKIQRTQQEDSAVYLCASSWGQPSEQYFGPGTRLTVT.

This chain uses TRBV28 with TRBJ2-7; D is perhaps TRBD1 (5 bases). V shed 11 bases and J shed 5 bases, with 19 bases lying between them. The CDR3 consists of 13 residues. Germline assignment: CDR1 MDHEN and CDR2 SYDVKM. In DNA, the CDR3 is TGTGCCCTCCAGGGTAGGGGCTATAACGAGCAGTACTTC. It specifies CALQGRGYNEQYF.

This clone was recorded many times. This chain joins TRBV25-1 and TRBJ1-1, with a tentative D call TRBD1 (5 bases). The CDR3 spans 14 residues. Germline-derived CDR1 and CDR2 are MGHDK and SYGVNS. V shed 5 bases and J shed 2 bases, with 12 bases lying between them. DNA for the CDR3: TGTGCCAGCAGTCCCCTGACAGTTAACACTGAAGCTTTCTTT. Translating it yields CASSPLTVNTEAFF.

CDR3: CASSQAGGGPETQYF. The CDR3 region has the DNA TGCGCCAGCAGCCAAGCCGGGGGGGGGCCCGAGACCCAGTACTTC. The chain links TRBV4-1 to TRBJ2-5, with 8 bases fitting TRBD2. The CDR3 runs to 15 residues. The V segment lost 1 base and the J segment 5 bases; nucleotides outside the gene matches: 6. Germline V gene lookup returns CDR1 MGHRA and CDR2 YSYEKL.

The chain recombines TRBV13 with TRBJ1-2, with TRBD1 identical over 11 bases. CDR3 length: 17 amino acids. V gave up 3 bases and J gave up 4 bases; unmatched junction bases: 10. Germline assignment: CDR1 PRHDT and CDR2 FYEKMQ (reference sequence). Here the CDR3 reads CASSLGTGGTVFYGYTF. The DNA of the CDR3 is TGTGCCAGCAGCTTGGGGACAGGGGGGACCGTCTTCTATGGCTACACCTTC.

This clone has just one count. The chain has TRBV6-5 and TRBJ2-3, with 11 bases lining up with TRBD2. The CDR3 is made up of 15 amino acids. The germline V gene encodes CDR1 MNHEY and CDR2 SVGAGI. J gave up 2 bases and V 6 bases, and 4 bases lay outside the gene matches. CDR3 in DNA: TGTGCCAGCAGGTTAGCGGGGGGGCTCACAGATACGCAGTATTTT. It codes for CASRLAGGLTDTQYF.

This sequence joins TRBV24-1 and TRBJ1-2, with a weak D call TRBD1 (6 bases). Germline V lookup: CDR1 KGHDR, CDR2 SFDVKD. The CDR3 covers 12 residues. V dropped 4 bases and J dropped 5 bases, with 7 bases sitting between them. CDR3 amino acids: CATSETGYGYTF. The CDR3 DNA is TGTGCCACCAGTGAAACAGGGTATGGCTACACCTTC.

CDR3 sequence: CASSIALGGNQPQHF. The CDR3 DNA reads as TGTGCCAGTAGTATAGCGTTGGGAGGCAATCAGCCCCAGCATTTT. The gene calls are TRBV19 and TRBJ1-5, with D hard to call. The CDR3 covers 15 residues. Trimming took off 1 base at V and 2 bases at J, with 9 bases between the two ends. Looked up from germline, CDR1 is LNHDA and CDR2 is SQIVND (reference sequence).

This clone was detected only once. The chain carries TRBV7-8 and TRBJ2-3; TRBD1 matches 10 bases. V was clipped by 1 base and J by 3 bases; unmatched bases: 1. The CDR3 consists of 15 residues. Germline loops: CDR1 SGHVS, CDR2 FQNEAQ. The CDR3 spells CASSLEGQGTDTQYF. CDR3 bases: TGTGCCAGCAGCTTAGAGGGACAGGGGACAGATACGCAGTATTTT.

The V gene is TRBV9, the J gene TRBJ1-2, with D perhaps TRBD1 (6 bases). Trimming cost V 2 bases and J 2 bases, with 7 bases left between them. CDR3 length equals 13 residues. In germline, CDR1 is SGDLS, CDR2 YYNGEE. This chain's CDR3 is CASSVQGNYGYTF. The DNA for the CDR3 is TGTGCCAGCAGCGTTCAGGGGAACTATGGCTACACCTTC.

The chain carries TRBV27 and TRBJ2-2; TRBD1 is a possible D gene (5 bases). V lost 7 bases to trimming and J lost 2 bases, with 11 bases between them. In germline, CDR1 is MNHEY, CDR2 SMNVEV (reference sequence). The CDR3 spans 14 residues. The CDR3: CASTFQGNTGELFF. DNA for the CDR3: TGTGCCAGCACTTTTCAGGGTAACACCGGGGAGCTGTTTTTT.

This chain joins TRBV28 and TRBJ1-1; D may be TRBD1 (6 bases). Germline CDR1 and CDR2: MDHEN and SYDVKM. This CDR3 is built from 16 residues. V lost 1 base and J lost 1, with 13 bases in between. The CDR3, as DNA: TGTGCCAGCAGTTTATACGACAGGATGGGGAACACTGAAGCTTTCTTT. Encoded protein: CASSLYDRMGNTEAFF.

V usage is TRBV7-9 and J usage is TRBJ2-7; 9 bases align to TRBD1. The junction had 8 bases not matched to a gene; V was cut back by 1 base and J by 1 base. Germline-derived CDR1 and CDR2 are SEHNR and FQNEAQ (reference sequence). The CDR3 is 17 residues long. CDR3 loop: CASSLGDREWGSYEQYF. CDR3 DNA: TGTGCCAGCAGCTTAGGGGACAGGGAATGGGGGTCCTACGAGCAGTACTTC.

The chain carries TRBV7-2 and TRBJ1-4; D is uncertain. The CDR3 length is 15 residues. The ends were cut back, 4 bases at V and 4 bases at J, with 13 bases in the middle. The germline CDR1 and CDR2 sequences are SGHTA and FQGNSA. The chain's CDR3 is CASSSTGWGNEKLFF. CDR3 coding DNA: TGTGCCAGCAGCTCCACGGGGTGGGGTAATGAAAAACTGTTTTTT.

The CDR3 DNA is TGCAGCGTTCCCCGACTAGCGGGGACCTACAATGAGCAGTTCTTC. This gives the protein CSVPRLAGTYNEQFF. The genes are TRBV29-1 and TRBJ2-1; 11 nucleotides line up with TRBD2. There are 15 residues in the CDR3. Germline trimming cut 5 bases from V and 2 bases from J; bases unmatched to any gene: 5. Germline values: CDR1 SQVTM, CDR2 ANQGSEA.

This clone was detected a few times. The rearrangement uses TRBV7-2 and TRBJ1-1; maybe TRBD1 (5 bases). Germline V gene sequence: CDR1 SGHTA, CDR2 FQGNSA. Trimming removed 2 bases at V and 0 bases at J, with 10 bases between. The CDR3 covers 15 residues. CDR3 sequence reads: CASSLWGGLNTEAFF. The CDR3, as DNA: TGTGCCAGCAGCTTATGGGGCGGCTTGAACACTGAAGCTTTCTTT.